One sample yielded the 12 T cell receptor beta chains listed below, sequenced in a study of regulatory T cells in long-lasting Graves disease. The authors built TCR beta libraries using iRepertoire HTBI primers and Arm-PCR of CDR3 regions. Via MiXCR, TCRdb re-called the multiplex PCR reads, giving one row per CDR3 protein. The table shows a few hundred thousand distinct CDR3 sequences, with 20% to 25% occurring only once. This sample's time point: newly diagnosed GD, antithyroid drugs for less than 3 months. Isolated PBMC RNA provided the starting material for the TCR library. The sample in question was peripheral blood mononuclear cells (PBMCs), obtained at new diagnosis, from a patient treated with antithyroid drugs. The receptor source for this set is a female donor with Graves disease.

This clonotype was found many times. CDR3 protein: CASSRRGDSADTQYF. The CDR3 region has the DNA TGTGCCAGCAGCCGACGGGGGGATTCGGCAGATACGCAGTATTTT. The chain links TRBV7-9 to TRBJ2-3; 7 positions match TRBD2. V lost 5 bases and J lost 4; bases outside the gene matches: 9. Germline V gives CDR1 SEHNR, CDR2 FQNEAQ (reference sequence). The CDR3 runs 15 residues.

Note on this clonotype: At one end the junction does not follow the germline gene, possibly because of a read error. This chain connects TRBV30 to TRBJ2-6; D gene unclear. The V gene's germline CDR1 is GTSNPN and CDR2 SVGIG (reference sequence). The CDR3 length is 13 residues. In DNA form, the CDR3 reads TGTGCTTGGACGGACTCTGGGGCCAACGTCCTGACTTTC. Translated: CAWTDSGANVLTF.

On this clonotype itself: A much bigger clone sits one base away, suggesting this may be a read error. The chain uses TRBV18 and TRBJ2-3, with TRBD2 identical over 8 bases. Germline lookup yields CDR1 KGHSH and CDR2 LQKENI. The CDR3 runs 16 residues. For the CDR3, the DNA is TGTGCCAGCTCACCAAGGAAGCGGGAGATCTCGGATACGCAGTGTTTT. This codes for CASSPRKREISDTQCF. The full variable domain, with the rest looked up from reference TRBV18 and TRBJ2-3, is NAGVMQNPRHLVRRRGQEARLRCSPMKGHSHVYWYRQLPEEGLKFMVYLQKENIIDESGMPKERFSAEFPKEGPSILRIQQVVRGDSAAYFCASSPRKREISDTQCFGPGTRLTVL.

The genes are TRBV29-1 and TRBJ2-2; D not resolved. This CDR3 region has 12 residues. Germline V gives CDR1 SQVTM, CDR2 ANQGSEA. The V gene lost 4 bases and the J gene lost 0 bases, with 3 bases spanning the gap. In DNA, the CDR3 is TGCAGCGTTGCAGCGAACACCGGGGAGCTGTTTTTT. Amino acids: CSVAANTGELFF.

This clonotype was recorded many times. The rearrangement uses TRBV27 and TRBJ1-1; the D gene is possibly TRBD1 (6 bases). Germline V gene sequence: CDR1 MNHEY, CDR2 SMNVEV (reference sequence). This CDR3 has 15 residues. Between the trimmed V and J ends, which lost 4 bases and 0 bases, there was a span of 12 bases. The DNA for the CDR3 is TGTGCCAGCAGTTACAAATGGGGGCTGAACACTGAAGCTTTCTTT. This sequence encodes CASSYKWGLNTEAFF.

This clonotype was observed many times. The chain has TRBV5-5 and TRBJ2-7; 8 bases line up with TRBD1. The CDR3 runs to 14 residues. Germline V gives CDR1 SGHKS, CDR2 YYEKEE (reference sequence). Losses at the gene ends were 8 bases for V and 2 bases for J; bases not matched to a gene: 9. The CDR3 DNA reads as TGTGCCAGTATGCAATGGGACAGGACCTACGAGCAGTACTTC. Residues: CASMQWDRTYEQYF.

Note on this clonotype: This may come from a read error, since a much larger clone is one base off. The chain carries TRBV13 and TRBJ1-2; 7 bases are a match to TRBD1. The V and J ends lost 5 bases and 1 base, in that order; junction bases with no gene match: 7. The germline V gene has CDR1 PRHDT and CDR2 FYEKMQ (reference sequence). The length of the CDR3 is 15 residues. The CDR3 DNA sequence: TGTGCCAGCAGCCTAAATACAGGGGTTAACTATGGCTACACCTTC. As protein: CASSLNTGVNYGYTF.

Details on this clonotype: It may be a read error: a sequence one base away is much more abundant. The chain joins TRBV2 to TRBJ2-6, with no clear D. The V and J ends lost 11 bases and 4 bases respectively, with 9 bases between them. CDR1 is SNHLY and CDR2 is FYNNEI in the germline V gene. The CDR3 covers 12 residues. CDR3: CAGVTGANVLTF. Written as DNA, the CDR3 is TGTGCCGGCGTAACAGGGGCCAACGTCCTGACTTTC.

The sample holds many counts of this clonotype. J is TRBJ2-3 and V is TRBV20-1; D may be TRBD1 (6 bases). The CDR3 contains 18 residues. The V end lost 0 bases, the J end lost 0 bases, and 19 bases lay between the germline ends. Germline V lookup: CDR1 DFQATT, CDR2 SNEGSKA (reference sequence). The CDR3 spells CSARDPPNRVWSTDTQYF. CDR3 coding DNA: TGCAGTGCTAGAGATCCACCAAACAGGGTATGGAGCACAGATACGCAGTATTTT.

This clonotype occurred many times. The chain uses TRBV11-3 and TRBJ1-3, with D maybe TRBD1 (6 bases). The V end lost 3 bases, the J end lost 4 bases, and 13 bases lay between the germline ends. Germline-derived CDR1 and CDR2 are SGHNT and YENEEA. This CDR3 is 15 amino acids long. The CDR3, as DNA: TGTGCCAGCAGCTTTACAGGGATGGGCGGAAACACCATATATTTT. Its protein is CASSFTGMGGNTIYF.

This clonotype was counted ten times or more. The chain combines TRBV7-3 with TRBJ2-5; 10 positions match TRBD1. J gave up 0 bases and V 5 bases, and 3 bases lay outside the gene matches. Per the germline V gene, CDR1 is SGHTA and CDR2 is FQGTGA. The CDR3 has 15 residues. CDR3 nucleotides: TGTGCCAGCAGCAAGACAGGGGGCTACCAAGAGACCCAGTACTTC. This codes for CASSKTGGYQETQYF.

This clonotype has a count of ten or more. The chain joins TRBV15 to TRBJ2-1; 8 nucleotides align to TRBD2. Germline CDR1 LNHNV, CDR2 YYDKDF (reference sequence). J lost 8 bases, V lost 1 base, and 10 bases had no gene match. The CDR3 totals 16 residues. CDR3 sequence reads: CATSRGQAGGLDEQFF. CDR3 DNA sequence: TGTGCCACCAGCAGAGGACAGGCGGGAGGCTTGGATGAGCAGTTCTTC.